Below are 32 T cell receptor beta chains sequenced from a single sample in a study of blood T cell repertoires in COVID-19. Using immunoSEQ multiplex PCR, the repertoire was profiled, and TCRdb retains in-frame clones only, with some absent. Of some 170,000 clones in the sample, 90% were seen once. The source material was peripheral blood. These receptors were collected from a man aged 60-69 years with active or convalescent COVID-19.

This chain joins TRBV27 and TRBJ2-6; 9 nucleotides line up with TRBD1. Germline V gene lookup returns CDR1 MNHEY and CDR2 SMNVEV (reference sequence). V was pared by 6 bases and J by 3 bases, with 12 bases of the junction left unmatched. The CDR3 is 18 residues long. DNA of the CDR3: TGTGCCAGCAGCCTAACCCCACGGACAGGGGTTGGGGCCAACGTCCTGACTTTC. Translated, it gives CASSLTPRTGVGANVLTF.

This rearrangement joins TRBV19 to TRBJ1-1, with 7 bases lining up with TRBD1. The CDR3 is 14 residues long. V shed 5 bases, J shed 1 base, and the junction held 4 bases outside the gene matches. Germline V lookup: CDR1 LNHDA, CDR2 SQIVND (reference sequence). In DNA form, the CDR3 reads TGTGCCAGTAGTTCGGACAGGTGGAACACTGAAGCTTTCTTT. It translates to CASSSDRWNTEAFF. The entire variable domain, with the rest obtained from reference TRBV19 and TRBJ1-1, is as follows: DGGITQSPKYLFRKEGQNVTLSCEQNLNHDAMYWYRQDPGQGLRLIYYSQIVNDFQKGDIAEGYSVSREKKESFPLTVTSAQKNPTAFYLCASSSDRWNTEAFFGQGTRLTVV.

The V gene is TRBV7-9, the J gene TRBJ1-1; D ambiguous. The CDR3 is 12 amino acids. The germline V gene has CDR1 SEHNR and CDR2 FQNEAQ (reference sequence). The germline V and J ends were trimmed by 10 bases and 6 bases, with 15 bases remaining between them. In nucleotides, the CDR3 is TGTGCCACCCGGGGAAGGGAGGCTGAAGCTTTCTTT. It specifies CATRGREAEAFF.

V is TRBV29-1 and J is TRBJ2-1; D is perhaps TRBD1 (6 bases). The germline CDR1 and CDR2 sequences are SQVTM and ANQGSEA. The CDR3 extends over 15 amino acids. Trimming took 7 bases from V and 3 from J, leaving 19 bases between them. The CDR3 protein is CSAQSRGGNYNEQFF. For the CDR3, the DNA is TGCAGCGCCCAGTCCAGGGGTGGGAACTACAATGAGCAGTTCTTC.

The V call is TRBV11-2, the J call TRBJ1-2; TRBD1 aligns across 12 bases. V was pared by 4 bases and J by 6 bases, with 12 bases of the junction left unmatched. The V gene's germline CDR1 is SGHAT and CDR2 FQNNGV. The CDR3 has 17 residues. The CDR3 loop reads CASSSHARDRGLDGYTF. The CDR3 DNA reads as TGTGCCAGCAGCTCCCACGCCCGGGACAGGGGGCTGGATGGCTACACCTTC.

This chain links TRBV11-2 with TRBJ1-5, with D unresolved. The CDR3 length is 13 residues. Germline V gene data show CDR1 as SGHAT and CDR2 as FQNNGV. V was cut by 2 bases and J by 6 bases, with 8 bases left in between. The CDR3: CASSLNGGQPQHF. The CDR3 coding sequence is TGTGCCAGCAGCTTAAACGGAGGTCAGCCCCAGCATTTT.

The chain uses TRBV14 and TRBJ1-1; weak D call: TRBD1 (6 bases). This CDR3 is 13 amino acids long. Germline V gene sequence: CDR1 SGHDN, CDR2 FVKESK. Between the trimmed V and J ends, which lost 1 base and 11 bases, there was a span of 14 bases. The CDR3 DNA reads TGTGCCAGCAGCCAAGGAATGGGGGCGCGGGCTTTCTTT. Its protein is CASSQGMGARAFF.

The gene calls are TRBV5-5 and TRBJ1-1; 8 positions match TRBD1. V lost 3 bases, J lost 6 bases, and 7 bases stayed unmatched. The germline V gene encodes CDR1 SGHKS and CDR2 YYEKEE (reference sequence). The CDR3 consists of 14 residues. As DNA, the CDR3 is TGTGCCAGCAGCTCGACAGGGGAAATAGCTGAAGCTTTCTTT. Its protein is CASSSTGEIAEAFF. Filled out from reference TRBV5-5 and TRBJ1-1, the complete variable domain reads DAGVTQSPTHLIKTRGQQVTLRCSPISGHKSVSWYQQVLGQGPQFIFQYYEKEERGRGNFPDRFSARQFPNYSSELNVNALLLGDSALYLCASSSTGEIAEAFFGQGTRLTVV.

The rearrangement links TRBV5-6 to TRBJ2-1, with TRBD1 as a possible D gene (5 bases). Germline CDR1 and CDR2: SGHDT and YYEEEE. V lost 2 bases and J 3 bases, leaving 9 bases between the germline ends. CDR3 length equals 14 residues. In DNA form, the CDR3 reads TGTGCCAGCAGCTTTAGGGGTTTCTACAATGAGCAGTTCTTC. It specifies CASSFRGFYNEQFF.

V gene TRBV27 combines with J gene TRBJ1-2; the match to TRBD1 covers 11 bases. The germline V gene has CDR1 MNHEY and CDR2 SMNVEV (reference sequence). The CDR3 runs 13 residues. V lost 8 bases, J lost 4 bases, and 3 bases stayed unmatched. CDR3: CASGTGGFYGYTF. CDR3 DNA sequence: TGTGCCAGCGGGACAGGGGGATTCTATGGCTACACCTTC.

This rearrangement joins TRBV5-1 to TRBJ2-2, with TRBD2 matching 9 bases. This CDR3 is 16 amino acids long. After removal of 4 bases from V and 1 base from J, the junction contained 5 bases not matched to a gene. CDR1 is SGHRS, CDR2 YFSETQ, per germline. The CDR3 loop is CASSIAGEGNTGELFF. CDR3 coding DNA: TGCGCCAGCAGCATAGCGGGAGAGGGGAACACCGGGGAGCTGTTTTTT.

V is TRBV11-2 and J is TRBJ2-1; 11 positions agree with TRBD2. Losses at the gene ends were 1 base for V and 10 bases for J; bases not matched to a gene: 6. Germline CDR1 and CDR2: SGHAT and FQNNGV. The CDR3 runs 15 residues. In DNA form, the CDR3 reads TGTGCCAGCAGCTTAGTTGTAGCGGGGGGGCCAGAGCAGTTCTTC. This encodes CASSLVVAGGPEQFF.

The chain is built from TRBV11-2 and TRBJ1-2, with TRBD1 as a possible D gene (6 bases). The CDR3 spans 17 residues. Germline V gene lookup returns CDR1 SGHAT and CDR2 FQNNGV. With 4 bases removed from V and 1 base from J, the gap between germline ends came to 19 bases. CDR3 in amino acids: CASSSLSGGQRNYGYTF. As DNA, the CDR3 is TGTGCCAGCAGCTCACTTAGTGGGGGCCAGCGTAACTATGGCTACACCTTC.

This clone turned up a few times. The CDR3 is CASKEGAGGNQPQHF. Here the CDR3 DNA reads TGTGCCAGTAAAGAGGGGGCAGGGGGCAATCAGCCCCAGCATTTT. This rearrangement joins TRBV19 to TRBJ1-5; 7 nucleotides match TRBD1. CDR3 length equals 15 residues. CDR1 LNHDA and CDR2 SQIVND come from the germline V gene (reference sequence). J gave up 2 bases and V 7 bases, and 8 bases lay outside the gene matches.

V usage is TRBV7-2 and J usage is TRBJ1-6, with 7 positions matching TRBD1. V dropped 3 bases and J dropped 6; count of bases not matched to a gene: 5. Per the germline V gene, CDR1 is SGHTA and CDR2 is FQGNSA. CDR3 length equals 15 residues. DNA of the CDR3: TGTGCCAGCAGCTTCGGACAGGCGACTAATTCACCCCTCCACTTT. Amino acid sequence: CASSFGQATNSPLHF.

The table lists this clone with a count of one. The V gene is TRBV30, the J gene TRBJ1-6, with 9 bases matching TRBD1. CDR3 length: 15 residues. The J segment lost 7 bases and the V segment lost 4 bases, leaving 8 bases of the junction unmatched. The germline CDR1 and CDR2 sequences are GTSNPN and SVGIG (reference sequence). As DNA, the CDR3 is TGTGCCTGGACCTTACAGGGGGCGCGGAATTCACCCCTCCACTTT. It encodes CAWTLQGARNSPLHF.

The rearrangement links TRBV18 to TRBJ1-1, with a tentative D call TRBD1 (6 bases). The CDR3 contains 16 residues. Looked up from germline, CDR1 is KGHSH and CDR2 is LQKENI. V dropped 4 bases and J dropped 1 base, with 16 bases sitting between them. CDR3 sequence: CASSRQQTGENTEAFF. CDR3 DNA sequence: TGTGCCAGCTCACGACAACAGACAGGTGAGAACACTGAAGCTTTCTTT.

The J gene is TRBJ2-3, the V gene TRBV9; weak D call: TRBD1 (6 bases). V shed 0 bases and J shed 6 bases, with 23 bases lying between them. This CDR3 comprises 18 residues. In germline, CDR1 is SGDLS, CDR2 YYNGEE. DNA for the CDR3: TGTGCCAGCAGCGTAGGTGTGGGGACAAAGGGGTTGTGGGATACGCAGTATTTT. Protein sequence: CASSVGVGTKGLWDTQYF.

V usage is TRBV18 and J usage is TRBJ2-7, with 9 bases matching TRBD1. Germline-derived CDR1 and CDR2 are KGHSH and LQKENI. The CDR3 spans 15 residues. Germline trimming cut 0 bases from V and 4 bases from J; bases unmatched to any gene: 4. The CDR3 DNA sequence: TGTGCCAGCTCACCACCGGACAGGGGCGGTTACGAGCAGTACTTC. Translating gives CASSPPDRGGYEQYF.

The gene calls are TRBV11-2 and TRBJ2-7; 9 bases fit TRBD2. Germline trimming cut 3 bases from V and 7 bases from J; bases unmatched to any gene: 10. The V gene's germline CDR1 is SGHAT and CDR2 FQNNGV. The CDR3 loop spans 15 amino acids. The CDR3 region is CASSFATSGRREQYF. CDR3 sequence (DNA): TGTGCCAGCAGCTTTGCGACTAGCGGACGTAGGGAGCAGTACTTC.

This clone occurred once. CDR3 sequence: CASSLRQGRDYGYTF. As DNA, the CDR3 is TGTGCCAGCAGCCTCCGACAGGGTAGGGACTATGGCTACACCTTC. The chain recombines TRBV7-8 with TRBJ1-2, with TRBD1 matching 7 bases. Germline values: CDR1 SGHVS, CDR2 FQNEAQ. J lost 3 bases, V lost 5 bases, and 9 bases had no gene match. The CDR3 spans 15 residues.

The chain employs TRBV6-2 or TRBV6-3 and TRBJ1-1, with 8 positions matching TRBD1. V lost 6 bases and J lost 4; bases outside the gene matches: 7. Germline V gene sequence: CDR1 MNHEY, CDR2 SVGEGT. CDR3 length: 14 residues. This chain's CDR3 is CASSLDRGGTEAFF. The CDR3 nucleotides read TGTGCCAGCAGCCTCGACAGGGGTGGCACTGAAGCTTTCTTT.

This chain links TRBV30 with TRBJ2-7; a possible D gene is TRBD2 (6 bases). There are 13 residues in the CDR3. V lost 2 bases and J lost 6, with 14 bases in between. CDR1 and CDR2 from the germline V gene are GTSNPN and SVGIG (reference sequence). In DNA, the CDR3 is TGTGCCTGGAGTCACCAAACCGGGGGCGAGCAGTACTTC. It is translated as CAWSHQTGGEQYF.

The V gene is TRBV9, the J gene TRBJ2-7, with 10 bases matching TRBD2. The CDR3 runs 15 residues. Trimming cost V 0 bases and J 4 bases; bases outside gene matches: 4. CDR1 is SGDLS and CDR2 is YYNGEE in the germline V gene. The CDR3 DNA is TGTGCCAGCAGCGTAGCTAGCGGGAGTTGGTACGAGCAGTACTTC. It yields the protein CASSVASGSWYEQYF.

This chain joins TRBV11-2 and TRBJ2-1; 8 bases line up with TRBD1. Germline V gives CDR1 SGHAT, CDR2 FQNNGV. CDR3 length: 16 amino acids. J was trimmed by 8 bases and V by 2 bases; bases with no gene match: 11. The CDR3 loop is CASSLTLGQGTDEQFF. CDR3 DNA: TGTGCCAGCAGCTTAACTCTCGGACAGGGTACCGATGAGCAGTTCTTC.

The gene calls are TRBV2 and TRBJ1-6; D gene ambiguous. The germline V gene encodes CDR1 SNHLY and CDR2 FYNNEI. The CDR3 runs 14 residues. V was pared by 3 bases and J by 10 bases, with 13 bases between. CDR3: CASSDNSGVSPLHF. Here the CDR3 DNA reads TGTGCCAGCAGTGATAACAGCGGGGTATCACCCCTCCACTTT.

The rearrangement uses TRBV5-1 and TRBJ2-3, with TRBD1 matching over 12 bases. J lost 3 bases, V lost 4 bases, and 6 bases had no gene match. Germline CDR1 reads SGHRS; CDR2 reads YFSETQ. This CDR3 has 16 residues. The DNA for the CDR3 is TGCGCCAGCAGCCTGGGACAGGGGGCGAGTACAGATACGCAGTATTTT. Its translation is CASSLGQGASTDTQYF.

The V gene is TRBV11-2, the J gene TRBJ2-7; D possibly corresponds to TRBD1 (6 bases). The length of the CDR3 is 12 residues. V shed 5 bases and J shed 6 bases, with 11 bases lying between them. CDR1 is SGHAT and CDR2 is FQNNGV in the germline V gene. The chain's CDR3 is CASSLKGVEQYF. CDR3 nucleotides: TGTGCCAGCAGCCTTAAGGGGGTCGAGCAGTACTTC.

This chain connects TRBV7-2 to TRBJ1-4; perhaps TRBD1 as D (5 bases). V was clipped by 8 bases and J by 4 bases, with 11 bases between them. This CDR3 region has 13 residues. The germline V gene has CDR1 SGHTA and CDR2 FQGNSA. The CDR3 is CASARQFNEKLFF. The DNA of the CDR3 is TGTGCCAGCGCCCGACAGTTTAATGAAAAACTGTTTTTT.

The chain couples TRBV12-3 or TRBV12-4 to TRBJ2-1; no clear D. V was shortened by 5 bases and J by 11 bases, with 10 bases between the two germline ends. This CDR3 is 11 amino acids long. The CDR3 DNA reads TGTGCCAGCAGTAGAAGCACTAAGCAGTTCTTC. It codes for CASSRSTKQFF.

The chain joins TRBV6-5 to TRBJ2-5; D ambiguous. This CDR3 is built from 16 residues. Per the germline V gene, CDR1 is MNHEY and CDR2 is SVGAGI. Trimming shortened V by 2 bases and J by 1 base, and 14 bases separated the two germline ends. This chain's CDR3 is CASSYSWQPGQETQYF. DNA for the CDR3: TGTGCCAGCAGTTACAGTTGGCAGCCAGGCCAAGAGACCCAGTACTTC.

This chain joins TRBV18 and TRBJ2-3; 12 nucleotides match TRBD2. The trim removed 3 bases at V and 2 bases at J, leaving 3 bases unmatched. The CDR3 runs to 16 residues. Germline V gene data show CDR1 as KGHSH and CDR2 as LQKENI. The chain's CDR3 is CASSPSSGGVTDTQYF. The CDR3 DNA reads TGTGCCAGCTCACCTTCTAGCGGGGGGGTCACAGATACGCAGTATTTT.